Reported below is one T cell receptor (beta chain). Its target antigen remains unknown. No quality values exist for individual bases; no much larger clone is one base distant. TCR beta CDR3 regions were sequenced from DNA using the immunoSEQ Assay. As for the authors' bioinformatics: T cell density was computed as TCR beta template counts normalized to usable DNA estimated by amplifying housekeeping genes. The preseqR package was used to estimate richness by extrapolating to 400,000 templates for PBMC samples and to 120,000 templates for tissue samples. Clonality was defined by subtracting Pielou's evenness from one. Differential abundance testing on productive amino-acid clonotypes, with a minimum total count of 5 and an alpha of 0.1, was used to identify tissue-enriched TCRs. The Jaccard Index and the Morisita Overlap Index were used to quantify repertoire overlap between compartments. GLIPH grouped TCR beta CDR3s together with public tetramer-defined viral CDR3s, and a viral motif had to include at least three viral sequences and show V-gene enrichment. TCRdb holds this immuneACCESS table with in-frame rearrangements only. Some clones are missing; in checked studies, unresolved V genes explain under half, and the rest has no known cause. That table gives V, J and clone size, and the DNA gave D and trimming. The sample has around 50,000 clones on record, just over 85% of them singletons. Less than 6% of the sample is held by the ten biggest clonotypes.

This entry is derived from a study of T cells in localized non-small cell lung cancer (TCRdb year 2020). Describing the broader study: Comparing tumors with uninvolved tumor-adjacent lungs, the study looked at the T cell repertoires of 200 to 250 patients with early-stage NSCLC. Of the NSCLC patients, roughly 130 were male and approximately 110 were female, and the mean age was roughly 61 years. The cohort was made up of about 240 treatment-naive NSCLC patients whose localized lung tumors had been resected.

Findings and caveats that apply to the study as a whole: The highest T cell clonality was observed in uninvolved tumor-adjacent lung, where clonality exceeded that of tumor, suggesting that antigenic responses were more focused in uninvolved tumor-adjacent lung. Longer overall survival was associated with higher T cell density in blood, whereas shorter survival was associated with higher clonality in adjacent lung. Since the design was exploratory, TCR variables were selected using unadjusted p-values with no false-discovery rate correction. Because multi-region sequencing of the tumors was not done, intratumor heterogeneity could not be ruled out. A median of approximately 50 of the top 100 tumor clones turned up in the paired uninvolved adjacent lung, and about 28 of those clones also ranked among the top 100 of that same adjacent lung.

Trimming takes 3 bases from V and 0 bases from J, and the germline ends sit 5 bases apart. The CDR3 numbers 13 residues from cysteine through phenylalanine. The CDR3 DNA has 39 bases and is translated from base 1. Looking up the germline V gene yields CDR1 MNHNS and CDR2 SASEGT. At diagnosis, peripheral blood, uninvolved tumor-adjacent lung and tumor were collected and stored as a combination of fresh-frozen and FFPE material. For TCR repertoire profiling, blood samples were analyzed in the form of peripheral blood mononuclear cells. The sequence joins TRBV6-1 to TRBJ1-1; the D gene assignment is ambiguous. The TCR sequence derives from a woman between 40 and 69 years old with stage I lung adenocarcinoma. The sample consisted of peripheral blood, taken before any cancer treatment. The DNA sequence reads TGTGCCAGCAGTGACAGAATGAACACTGAAGCTTTCTTT. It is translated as CASSDRMNTEAFF.